The entry below describes one T cell receptor (beta chain). This sample was included in a study of blood T cell repertoires in COVID-19. Background on the study: PBMCs, B-cell-depleted T cells, or T cells were the source of the cDNA or gDNA that made up the material.

Germline V gene sequence: CDR1 GTSNPN, CDR2 SVGIG (reference sequence). The CDR3 runs to 15 residues. Trimming took off 4 bases at V and 8 bases at J, with 21 bases between the two ends. This table comes from immunoSEQ multiplex PCR, and its TCRdb copy is limited to in-frame clones, with some not included. The sample contains approximately 300,000 clones, about 89% of which appear only once. This clonotype originated in a man aged 25 to 45 with acute or convalescent COVID-19. The sequencing input was peripheral blood. The chain has TRBV30 and TRBJ1-3; D perhaps matches TRBD1 (6 bases). The CDR3 coding sequence is TGTGCCTGGACCCGTTCCGGGACACCTCGGGACACCATATATTTT. Residues: CAWTRSGTPRDTIYF. Full variable domain (rest looked up from reference TRBV30 and TRBJ1-3): SQTIHQWPATLVQPVGSPLSLECTVEGTSNPNLYWYRQAAGRGLQLLFYSVGIGQISSEVPQNLSASRPQDRQFILSSKKLLLSDSGFYLCAWTRSGTPRDTIYFGEGSWLTVV.